The clone carrying this T cell receptor beta chain was detected only a few times. This specimen comes from a study of T cell changes during pregnancy in multiple sclerosis. Profiling relied on immunoSEQ multiplex PCR, and the TCRdb table lists in-frame clones only, not all of them. The data show 65,000 to 85,000 clones, with about nine tenths seen just once and 0.25% to 0.3% held by the top ten. Trimming took 3 bases from V and 8 from J, leaving 13 bases between them. The CDR3 contains 13 residues. Looked up from germline, CDR1 is MNHNY and CDR2 is SVGAGI (reference sequence). The TCR sequence derives from a female donor with multiple sclerosis, enrolled in a pregnancy study. The rearrangement joins TRBV6-6 to TRBJ1-2; D might be TRBD1 (6 bases). The source material was CD4+ T cells from peripheral blood mononuclear cells, sampled after pregnancy. This CDR3 reads CASSYGGGPGYTF. The CDR3 DNA sequence: TGTGCCAGCAGTTATGGGGGGGGCCCAGGCTACACCTTC.